This T cell receptor (beta chain) is from a study of blood T cell repertoires in COVID-19. Clones were read by immunoSEQ multiplex PCR, and TCRdb kept only the in-frame ones, dropping some. The sample carries some 260,000 clones, about 88% recorded once. V was pared by 9 bases and J by 0 bases, with 8 bases between. Per germline, CDR1 SGHDN and CDR2 FVKESK. The CDR3 totals 13 residues. The sequencing input was PBMCs or T cells enriched from blood (not recorded which). The chain is built from TRBV14 and TRBJ1-4; D not certain. The sequence was obtained from a young man with acute COVID-19. The CDR3 coding sequence is TGTGCCAGGGGCCAGGCAACTAATGAAAAACTGTTTTTT. Its translation is CARGQATNEKLFF.